Below are 17 T cell receptor beta chains sequenced from a single sample in a study of shared clonotypes between healthy human individuals. Method: immunoSEQ multiplex PCR; TCRdb's copy keeps in-frame clones and lacks some. The profile shows more than 2 million clones, 90% to 95% of them singletons. CD45RO-negative, CCR7-positively selected cells formed the naive CD8 fraction, excluding terminally differentiated effector memory CD45RA+ cells. Sequenced input: naive CD8+ T cells from PBMCs. These TCRs come from a man younger than 30 in good health. Some clones in this sample may be carry-over from other donors' samples.

The chain recombines TRBV30 with TRBJ2-7; TRBD1 might be the D (5 bases). The germline V gene encodes CDR1 GTSNPN and CDR2 SVGIG (reference sequence). Trimming shortened V by 5 bases and J by 3 bases, and 11 bases separated the two germline ends. There are 12 residues in the CDR3. The CDR3 region is CAWGYRSYEQYF. The CDR3 nucleotides are TGTGCCTGGGGGTACAGGAGCTACGAGCAGTACTTC.

This chain connects TRBV7-7 to TRBJ2-1; maybe TRBD1 (5 bases). Trimming removed 5 bases from V and 12 bases from J, with 20 bases in between. This CDR3 region has 14 residues. CDR1 is SSHAT, CDR2 FNYEAQ, per germline (reference sequence). CDR3 DNA sequence: TGTGCCAGCAGCCCAGGGCCCACCCCGGGCGGGCAGTTCTTC. This translates into CASSPGPTPGGQFF.

The gene calls are TRBV5-4 and TRBJ1-4; a possible D gene is TRBD1 (5 bases). V gave up 5 bases and J gave up 8 bases, with 13 bases separating them. Germline-derived CDR1 and CDR2 are SGHNT and YYREEE (reference sequence). The CDR3 sequence is 13 residues long. The CDR3 nucleotides are TGTGCCAGCAGGCGGGGGGAGGAGGAAAAACTGTTTTTT. Its protein is CASRRGEEEKLFF.

The chain links TRBV11-3 to TRBJ1-4; a weak D match, TRBD1 (6 bases). The CDR3 covers 15 residues. V dropped 1 base and J dropped 2 bases, with 8 bases sitting between them. The germline CDR1 and CDR2 sequences are SGHNT and YENEEA. The CDR3 nucleotides are TGTGCCAGCAGCTTAGGAGACAGGACTAATGAAAAACTGTTTTTT. This codes for CASSLGDRTNEKLFF.

The gene calls are TRBV4-1 and TRBJ2-7; possible D gene TRBD2, 6 bases. Trimming removed 1 base at V and 1 base at J, with 20 bases between. The CDR3 runs to 18 residues. Germline loops: CDR1 MGHRA, CDR2 YSYEKL. CDR3 bases: TGCGCCAGCAGCCAAGGAAACGAAGGAGGGATGAGATCCTACGAGCAGTACTTC. Residues: CASSQGNEGGMRSYEQYF.

The chain combines TRBV27 with TRBJ2-7; D is undetermined. V dropped 6 bases and J dropped 5 bases, with 14 bases sitting between them. CDR1 is MNHEY and CDR2 is SMNVEV in the germline V gene (reference sequence). The CDR3 is 13 amino acids. The CDR3: CASSPRVGHEQYF. The CDR3 DNA sequence: TGTGCCAGCAGCCCTAGGGTTGGGCACGAGCAGTACTTC.

The rearrangement links TRBV5-1 to TRBJ2-3; 7 nucleotides match TRBD1. The CDR3 runs 18 residues. V shed 2 bases, J shed 3 bases, and the junction held 15 bases outside the gene matches. Germline V gives CDR1 SGHRS, CDR2 YFSETQ. The DNA for the CDR3 is TGCGCCAGCAGCTTCCAAGTCGGACAGGCAAGGGTTACAGATACGCAGTATTTT. Translating gives CASSFQVGQARVTDTQYF.

The V and J genes are TRBV11-2 and TRBJ2-3; TRBD1 matches 8 bases. Trimming at V came to 1 base and at J to 5 bases, leaving 5 bases not matched to a gene. The germline gives CDR1 SGHAT, CDR2 FQNNGV. This CDR3 comprises 15 residues. CDR3 protein: CASSLVTGGGDTQYF. The CDR3 DNA is TGTGCCAGCAGCTTAGTTACAGGGGGAGGAGATACGCAGTATTTT.

This chain joins TRBV5-1 and TRBJ2-1; possible D gene TRBD1, 5 bases. Germline V lookup: CDR1 SGHRS, CDR2 YFSETQ. The CDR3 contains 15 residues. V lost 1 base and J 2 bases, leaving 10 bases between the germline ends. In DNA, the CDR3 is TGCGCCAGCAGCTTGAGTCAGGGTACCTACAATGAGCAGTTCTTC. Amino acids: CASSLSQGTYNEQFF.

The chain recombines TRBV18 with TRBJ1-1, with a possible D match to TRBD1 (6 bases). The germline gives CDR1 KGHSH, CDR2 LQKENI. The CDR3 has 17 residues. V shed 3 bases and J shed 3 bases, with 20 bases lying between them. CDR3 in DNA: TGTGCCAGCTCACCCCCCCGGCACACAGGGATGGACACTGAAGCTTTCTTT. It translates to CASSPPRHTGMDTEAFF.

The chain uses TRBV4-1 and TRBJ1-5; D not resolved. Germline V gene lookup returns CDR1 MGHRA and CDR2 YSYEKL. V lost 1 base and J 3 bases, leaving 4 bases between the germline ends. This CDR3 comprises 13 residues. The CDR3 DNA follows: TGCGCCAGCAGCCAAGCCATCAATCAGCCCCAGCATTTT. It codes for CASSQAINQPQHF.

V and J are TRBV7-6 and TRBJ2-3; D might be TRBD2 (6 bases). Germline loops: CDR1 SGHVS, CDR2 FNYEAQ. This CDR3 has 15 amino acids. V shed 5 bases and J shed 3 bases, with 15 bases lying between them. The CDR3 nucleotides read TGTGCCAGCAGCCCGGGGGTTGTGGCGACAGATACGCAGTATTTT. It encodes CASSPGVVATDTQYF.

A note on this clone: The sample has other DNA sequences that encode this CDR3 too. The CDR3: CASSLRGFGNTIYF. The CDR3 bases are TGTGCCAGCAGTTTAAGGGGCTTTGGAAACACCATATATTTT. The chain recombines TRBV27 with TRBJ1-3; D might be TRBD1 (5 bases). The CDR3 is made up of 14 amino acids. Per the germline V gene, CDR1 is MNHEY and CDR2 is SMNVEV (reference sequence). Between the trimmed V and J ends, which lost 2 bases and 3 bases, there was a span of 8 bases.

The chain recombines TRBV13 with TRBJ2-5; 8 nucleotides align to TRBD2. The CDR3 totals 16 residues. The V gene end was trimmed by 4 bases and the J gene end by 5 bases; junction bases not matched to a gene: 12. Germline CDR1 reads PRHDT; CDR2 reads FYEKMQ (reference sequence). The CDR3, as DNA: TGTGCCAGCAGCTCACCACTAGCGGCGGGGGAGGAGACCCAGTACTTC. This sequence encodes CASSSPLAAGEETQYF.

CDR3: CASIDRVGSNQPQHF. The CDR3 DNA follows: TGTGCCAGCATCGACAGGGTTGGTAGCAATCAGCCCCAGCATTTT. The chain joins TRBV6-1 to TRBJ1-5; 7 nucleotides line up with TRBD1. Germline assignment: CDR1 MNHNS and CDR2 SASEGT. This CDR3 comprises 15 residues. V lost 7 bases and J lost 0; bases outside the gene matches: 6.

The chain combines TRBV13 with TRBJ2-5; TRBD2 matches at 8 bases. The CDR3 totals 15 residues. V gave up 0 bases and J gave up 5 bases; unmatched junction bases: 5. CDR1 is PRHDT and CDR2 is FYEKMQ in the germline V gene (reference sequence). This CDR3 reads CASSLGGTRGETQYF. CDR3 DNA: TGTGCCAGCAGCTTAGGAGGGACTAGGGGCGAGACCCAGTACTTC.

Turning to this clone: The same CDR3 can be traced to other DNA sequences in this sample. The rearrangement uses TRBV6-5 and TRBJ2-5; maybe TRBD1 (6 bases). V lost 5 bases, J lost 5 bases, and 15 bases lay in between. Germline V lookup: CDR1 MNHEY, CDR2 SVGAGI. This CDR3 contains 14 residues. The CDR3 DNA reads as TGTGCCAGCAGTGTACAGGGTCGGGGCGAGACCCAGTACTTC. This encodes CASSVQGRGETQYF.